The 25 T cell receptor beta chains reported below all come from one sample, sequenced in a study of blood T cell repertoires in COVID-19. Generated by immunoSEQ multiplex PCR, the TCRdb table keeps only in-frame clones and is missing some. Found here are around 450,000 clones, 80% to 90% of them singletons; the top ten hold more than 4%. The sample comprised peripheral blood. All receptors come from a woman between 25 and 40 years old with acute or convalescent COVID-19.

V gene TRBV25-1 combines with J gene TRBJ1-1; D remains ambiguous. V was clipped by 3 bases and J by 5 bases, with 10 bases between them. The CDR3 consists of 13 residues. Germline V gene lookup returns CDR1 MGHDK and CDR2 SYGVNS. CDR3 region: CASSEAGRTEAFF. The CDR3 DNA is TGTGCCAGCAGTGAGGCGGGAAGGACTGAAGCTTTCTTT.

The rearrangement uses TRBV9 and TRBJ1-1; D perhaps matches TRBD1 (6 bases). The CDR3 has 15 amino acids. Trimming left V 0 bases short and J 6 bases short, with 15 bases between. Per germline, CDR1 SGDLS and CDR2 YYNGEE. Here the CDR3 DNA reads TGTGCCAGCAGCGTAGATGGGGGCGTGAGGTCTGAAGCTTTCTTT. This encodes CASSVDGGVRSEAFF.

The gene calls are TRBV28 and TRBJ2-3; D remains unclear. The CDR3 extends over 14 amino acids. V was shortened by 7 bases and J by 2 bases, with 13 bases between the two germline ends. The germline CDR1 and CDR2 sequences are MDHEN and SYDVKM. The CDR3 DNA sequence: TGTGCCAGCATGCCAGGTACTTTCACAGATACGCAGTATTTT. It codes for CASMPGTFTDTQYF.

This rearrangement joins TRBV6-2 or TRBV6-3 to TRBJ1-6, with a possible D match to TRBD1 (5 bases). Trimming pared 4 bases from V and 9 bases from J, leaving 16 bases between. Germline CDR1 MNHEY, CDR2 SVGEGT. The CDR3 is 15 amino acids. The CDR3 sequence is CASSFYLGLRSPLHF. CDR3 nucleotides: TGTGCCAGCAGTTTCTATTTGGGACTACGTTCACCCCTCCACTTT.

The chain uses TRBV13 and TRBJ2-3, with 7 bases fitting TRBD1. This CDR3 spans 15 amino acids. Germline values: CDR1 PRHDT, CDR2 FYEKMQ (reference sequence). V dropped 5 bases and J dropped 0; count of bases not matched to a gene: 5. CDR3 nucleotides: TGTGCCAGCAGCATCGAGGGGGCGAGCACAGATACGCAGTATTTT. Amino acids: CASSIEGASTDTQYF.

This chain joins TRBV7-9 and TRBJ1-5, with D perhaps matching TRBD1 (6 bases). Germline values: CDR1 SEHNR, CDR2 FQNEAQ (reference sequence). Trimming took off 4 bases at V and 7 bases at J, with 11 bases between the two ends. This CDR3 is built from 13 residues. Here the CDR3 DNA reads TGTGCCAGCAGCTCGGGGGGCTACCAGCCCCAGCATTTT. As protein: CASSSGGYQPQHF.

This chain's CDR3 is CASSQEQGTNNEQFF. The CDR3 nucleotides are TGCGCCAGCAGCCAAGAGCAGGGGACAAACAATGAGCAGTTCTTC. The rearrangement joins TRBV4-1 to TRBJ2-1, with D possibly TRBD1 on 6 matching bases. Germline assignment: CDR1 MGHRA and CDR2 YSYEKL. CDR3 length: 15 residues. V was clipped by 0 bases and J by 5 bases, with 11 bases between them.

The genes are TRBV4-2 and TRBJ2-2; TRBD1 might be the D (6 bases). Germline loops: CDR1 LGHNA, CDR2 YNFKEQ. The V end was cut by 2 bases, the J end by 7 bases, with 17 bases between. There are 16 residues in the CDR3. In DNA form, the CDR3 reads TGTGCCAGCAGCCAAAACCACTTCAGGGGTATCGGGGAGCTGTTTTTT. Protein sequence: CASSQNHFRGIGELFF.

The V and J genes are TRBV11-2 and TRBJ1-1; perhaps TRBD1 as D (5 bases). Germline CDR1 reads SGHAT; CDR2 reads FQNNGV. CDR3 length: 13 amino acids. The V end lost 7 bases, the J end lost 5 bases, and 14 bases lay between the germline ends. The CDR3 is CASTSERGTEAFF. The CDR3 DNA reads as TGTGCCAGCACCTCAGAGCGGGGGACTGAAGCTTTCTTT.

This chain links TRBV19 with TRBJ1-1; D call uncertain. V was shortened by 0 bases and J by 8 bases, with 16 bases between the two germline ends. Germline loops: CDR1 LNHDA, CDR2 SQIVND (reference sequence). The CDR3 is 15 residues long. The CDR3 here is CASSIDLAGFREAFF. CDR3 bases: TGTGCCAGTAGTATAGATCTCGCGGGGTTTCGGGAAGCTTTCTTT.

This clone appeared a single time. The V call is TRBV18, the J call TRBJ1-2; perhaps TRBD1 as D (5 bases). CDR3 length: 17 amino acids. V lost 6 bases to trimming and J lost 0 bases, with 20 bases between them. Germline V lookup: CDR1 KGHSH, CDR2 LQKENI. The CDR3 DNA sequence: TGTGCCAGCTCCACAGGCCAAGGCGGAACGACTAACTATGGCTACACCTTC. The encoded protein is CASSTGQGGTTNYGYTF.

The chain joins TRBV9 to TRBJ2-1; 12 bases fit TRBD2. The CDR3 loop spans 15 amino acids. J lost 4 bases, V lost 4 bases, and 3 bases had no gene match. Germline-derived CDR1 and CDR2 are SGDLS and YYNGEE. The CDR3 spells CASSKLAGGYNEQFF. The CDR3 coding sequence is TGTGCCAGCAGCAAACTAGCGGGGGGATACAATGAGCAGTTCTTC.

This rearrangement joins TRBV30 to TRBJ1-5; D call uncertain. Germline V gene lookup returns CDR1 GTSNPN and CDR2 SVGIG (reference sequence). CDR3 length: 13 amino acids. Trimming pared 0 bases from V and 4 bases from J, leaving 7 bases between. CDR3 sequence: CAWSVRANQPQHF. CDR3 in DNA: TGTGCCTGGAGTGTACGAGCTAATCAGCCCCAGCATTTT.

The chain employs TRBV9 and TRBJ2-7; 10 bases match TRBD1. The V gene's germline CDR1 is SGDLS and CDR2 YYNGEE. This CDR3 has 14 amino acids. Germline trimming cut 4 bases from V and 5 bases from J; bases unmatched to any gene: 6. The CDR3 loop is CASSSRQGANEQYF. CDR3 DNA: TGTGCCAGCAGCTCCCGACAGGGGGCAAACGAGCAGTACTTC.

The CDR3 nucleotides read TGTGCCAGCAGTTTAGTCGGAGGTCGGCTCGGCTACACCTTC. Its protein is CASSLVGGRLGYTF. V is TRBV27 and J is TRBJ1-2; D gene unclear. Per germline, CDR1 MNHEY and CDR2 SMNVEV (reference sequence). The V end lost 2 bases, the J end lost 8 bases, and 15 bases lay between the germline ends. This CDR3 is 14 amino acids long.

This clone showed up just once. This sequence joins TRBV6-6 and TRBJ2-3; 9 positions agree with TRBD1. Germline V gene data show CDR1 as MNHNY and CDR2 as SVGAGI (reference sequence). Trimming cost V 4 bases and J 5 bases; bases outside gene matches: 4. This CDR3 has 14 amino acids. The CDR3 DNA reads TGTGCCAGCAGTTTTCGGACAGGGGAAGATACGCAGTATTTT. This gives the protein CASSFRTGEDTQYF.

The chain links TRBV5-1 to TRBJ1-5; perhaps TRBD1 as D (5 bases). CDR3 length: 15 amino acids. CDR1 is SGHRS and CDR2 is YFSETQ in the germline V gene. Trimming left V 3 bases short and J 7 bases short, with 17 bases between. The CDR3 here is CASSSRTGFPQPQHF. The CDR3 DNA reads as TGCGCCAGCAGCTCCCGAACAGGTTTCCCACAGCCCCAGCATTTT. The full variable domain, completed using reference TRBV5-1 and TRBJ1-5, is KAGVTQTPRYLIKTRGQQVTLSCSPISGHRSVSWYQQTPGQGLQFLFEYFSETQRNKGNFPGRFSGRQFSNSRSEMNVSTLELGDSALYLCASSSRTGFPQPQHFGDGTRLSIL.

This clone was found a few times. J is TRBJ1-4 and V is TRBV4-1; D ambiguous. The germline V gene encodes CDR1 MGHRA and CDR2 YSYEKL. V dropped 4 bases and J dropped 0 bases, with 9 bases sitting between them. The CDR3 is 15 amino acids. CDR3 amino acids: CASSLPGPTNEKLFF. For the CDR3, the DNA is TGCGCCAGCAGCCTACCGGGTCCAACTAATGAAAAACTGTTTTTT.

The chain is built from TRBV9 and TRBJ1-3, with D maybe TRBD1 (6 bases). The CDR3 sequence is 16 residues long. Between the trimmed V and J ends, which lost 0 bases and 0 bases, there was a span of 10 bases. Germline V lookup: CDR1 SGDLS, CDR2 YYNGEE. Written as DNA, the CDR3 is TGTGCCAGCAGCGTAGCTGGGGACAACTCTGGAAACACCATATATTTT. This codes for CASSVAGDNSGNTIYF. Using reference TRBV9 and TRBJ1-3 for the parts outside the CDR3, the full variable domain is DSGVTQTPKHLITATGQRVTLRCSPRSGDLSVYWYQQSLDQGLQFLIQYYNGEERAKGNILERFSAQQFPDLHSELNLSSLELGDSALYFCASSVAGDNSGNTIYFGEGSWLTVV.

The chain employs TRBV5-1 and TRBJ2-5; the D gene is possibly TRBD1 (6 bases). V was clipped by 2 bases and J by 5 bases, with 10 bases between them. Germline V CDR1 and CDR2: SGHRS, YFSETQ. The CDR3 has 13 amino acids. CDR3 amino acids: CASSFRGTETQYF. Written as DNA, the CDR3 is TGCGCCAGCAGCTTTAGGGGGACGGAGACCCAGTACTTC.

The rearrangement uses TRBV25-1 and TRBJ2-3; D might be TRBD2 (6 bases). Per germline, CDR1 MGHDK and CDR2 SYGVNS. V lost 5 bases, J lost 6 bases, and 21 bases lay in between. The CDR3 is 16 residues long. This CDR3 reads CASSLDGVTSTDTQYF. CDR3 in DNA: TGTGCCAGCAGTTTGGACGGGGTGACTAGTACGGATACGCAGTATTTT.

The chain employs TRBV2 and TRBJ1-2; 7 positions match TRBD1. The V gene end was trimmed by 6 bases and the J gene end by 9 bases; junction bases not matched to a gene: 10. In germline, CDR1 is SNHLY, CDR2 FYNNEI. The CDR3 length is 13 residues. The CDR3 DNA follows: TGTGCCAGCAGCGGGGACAGTGCTTTAAGCTACACCTTC. Translating gives CASSGDSALSYTF.

The chain recombines TRBV11-2 with TRBJ2-6; no reliable D call. The CDR3 loop spans 15 amino acids. V lost 0 bases and J lost 0, with 3 bases in between. CDR1 is SGHAT, CDR2 FQNNGV, per germline. The CDR3 region is CASSLDSSGANVLTF. CDR3 sequence (DNA): TGTGCCAGCAGCTTAGATAGCTCTGGGGCCAACGTCCTGACTTTC.

The CDR3 nucleotides are TGTGCCAGTAGTATAGAGGCTAGTCAAGAGACCCAGTACTTC. Translated: CASSIEASQETQYF. The V call is TRBV19, the J call TRBJ2-5; D call uncertain. CDR1 is LNHDA, CDR2 SQIVND, per germline (reference sequence). V gave up 0 bases and J gave up 2 bases, with 7 bases separating them. This CDR3 spans 14 amino acids.

This clone was found a few times. The chain employs TRBV6-1 and TRBJ1-5; D possibly corresponds to TRBD1 (6 bases). Per the germline V gene, CDR1 is MNHNS and CDR2 is SASEGT. This CDR3 has 16 amino acids. Trimming removed 3 bases from V and 2 bases from J, with 14 bases in between. The CDR3 sequence: CASSDRGAAGNQPQHF. The DNA for the CDR3 is TGTGCCAGCAGTGATCGGGGGGCCGCGGGCAATCAGCCCCAGCATTTT.